This TCR beta chain was sequenced for a study of siplizumab effects on memory and regulatory T cells. About 10^5 TCR templates per sample were sequenced. Data came from immunoSEQ multiplex PCR; TCRdb stores just in-frame clones and leaves some out. The sample includes around 95,000 clones, less than 95% of them seen just once. The CDR3 consists of 13 residues. The V and J ends lost 9 bases and 4 bases respectively, with 13 bases between them. In germline, CDR1 is LNHDA, CDR2 SQIVND (reference sequence). On this clone itself: Its target is not known.

Study-level results: Relative to controls at less than 35%, mappable alloreactive CD4+ clones exhibited a mean Treg-derived proportion of approximately 70% with siplizumab. Memory cells seemed less diverse than naive T cells, which seemed major alloresponse contributors. Phenotypic classification as naive or memory proved unattainable for roughly 75-97% of proliferating CD4+ or CD8+ clones.

This receptor was identified in a human donor in good health. This chain joins TRBV19 and TRBJ2-4; no clear D gene. The sequenced material came from non-Treg CD4+ T cells sorted from blood. The DNA for the CDR3 is TGTGCCAGCCTTAACACCAGAAAAAACATTCAGTACTTC. Protein: CASLNTRKNIQYF. Supplemented by reference TRBV19 and TRBJ2-4, the full variable domain reads DGGITQSPKYLFRKEGQNVTLSCEQNLNHDAMYWYRQDPGQGLRLIYYSQIVNDFQKGDIAEGYSVSREKKESFPLTVTSAQKNPTAFYLCASLNTRKNIQYFGAGTRLSVL.